This TCR beta chain was profiled in a study of cytotoxic CD8 clonotypes in ibrutinib-treated CLL. Investigators sought sequencing depths of between 1 in 200,000 and 1 in 1 million T cells. TCRdb's copy holds only in-frame clones and misses some; the assay was immunoSEQ multiplex PCR. Seen here are about 160,000 clones, about four fifths observed once, and the top ten hold about 4.3%. The CDR3 is 13 amino acids. V dropped 0 bases and J dropped 7 bases, with 8 bases sitting between them. Per the germline V gene, CDR1 is SGDLS and CDR2 is YYNGEE. Around 2 micrograms of genomic DNA from cryopreserved PBMCs went into TCR beta libraries. This clone has a handful of counts.

The sample in question was PBMCs, obtained after 24 months of ibrutinib treatment. This sequence originates from a human donor with chronic lymphocytic leukemia. V and J are TRBV9 and TRBJ1-3; D remains unclear. Here the CDR3 DNA reads TGTGCCAGCAGCGTAGCTACGGACAACACCATATATTTT. Protein sequence: CASSVATDNTIYF. The entire variable domain, with the rest obtained from reference TRBV9 and TRBJ1-3, is as follows: DSGVTQTPKHLITATGQRVTLRCSPRSGDLSVYWYQQSLDQGLQFLIQYYNGEERAKGNILERFSAQQFPDLHSELNLSSLELGDSALYFCASSVATDNTIYFGEGSWLTVV.